This T cell receptor (beta chain) is drawn from a study of blood T cell repertoires in COVID-19. Study summary: Donors in the United States, Italy and Spain gave samples during acute or convalescent COVID-19. T cells, B-cell-depleted T cells, or PBMCs supplied cDNA or gDNA.

The CDR3 is made up of 14 amino acids. Germline V gives CDR1 SGDLS, CDR2 YYNGEE. Trimming removed 4 bases from V and 4 bases from J, with 15 bases in between. Original methodology: Estimates of nucleated cell counts were drawn from the amplification of reference gene primers. TCRdb's copy holds only in-frame clones and misses some; the assay was immunoSEQ multiplex PCR. The V and J calls and clone size were taken over from that table, and D and trimming were inferred from the DNA. In the table there are 90,000 to 150,000 clones, roughly 87% of which are singletons. The chain carries TRBV9 and TRBJ2-7, with a weak D call TRBD2 (6 bases). The sequence was obtained from a man older than 75 with acute or convalescent COVID-19. The sample taken for sequencing was peripheral blood. The CDR3 sequence is CASSPIPSVYEQYF. CDR3 DNA sequence: TGTGCCAGCAGCCCGATCCCTAGCGTATACGAGCAGTACTTC.